The 9 T cell receptor beta chains presented below share a single source sample, sequenced in a study of identical twins listed by TCRdb under 2016. The receptor library was made with 5' RACE. Sequencing was performed on an Illumina HiSeq 2000. TCRdb took the public reads, trimmed them with fastp at Q25, ran MiXCR for clone calling and kept in-frame beta chains. When rows share a CDR3 protein, they turn into one entry using the most common DNA and genes. The sample has 1,800,000 or so distinct CDR3 sequences on record, more than 30% of them singletons. The top ten hold over 0.25% of the sample. Input material: cord blood. The receptors come from a newborn girl in good health.

This clonotype came up a few times. The DNA of the CDR3 is TGTGCCAGCAGTTACTATTCAGGGGAGGCGAGGGGCTACACCTTC. This gives the protein CASSYYSGEARGYTF. The chain couples TRBV6-6 to TRBJ1-2, with D possibly TRBD1 on 6 matching bases. The CDR3 is 15 amino acids. Germline CDR1 is MNHNY and CDR2 is SVGAGI (reference sequence). Trimming took off 1 base at V and 8 bases at J, with 17 bases between the two ends.

The chain employs TRBV6-5 and TRBJ2-4; no reliable D call. Germline loops: CDR1 MNHEY, CDR2 SVGAGI. Trimming shortened V by 0 bases and J by 1 base, and 10 bases separated the two germline ends. The CDR3 length is 16 residues. The CDR3 is CASSYSQGIAKNIQYF. The CDR3 coding sequence is TGTGCCAGCAGTTACTCGCAAGGGATCGCCAAAAACATTCAGTACTTC.

The CDR3 loop reads CASSVLAATDTQYF. The CDR3 DNA reads TGTGCCAGCAGTGTACTAGCGGCCACAGATACGCAGTATTTT. V and J are TRBV2 and TRBJ2-3; 8 bases map to TRBD2. The germline CDR1 and CDR2 sequences are SNHLY and FYNNEI. Trimming took 4 bases from V and 2 from J; bases not matched to a gene: 2. This CDR3 contains 14 residues.

The chain employs TRBV7-2 and TRBJ2-1; 8 bases line up with TRBD2. CDR1 is SGHTA and CDR2 is FQGNSA in the germline V gene. With V trimmed by 1 base and J by 10 bases, 12 bases remained unmatched. The CDR3 contains 16 residues. The chain's CDR3 is CASSLGTGTRGHEQFF. The CDR3 DNA reads as TGTGCCAGCAGCTTAGGTACCGGGACTAGAGGTCACGAGCAGTTCTTC.

On this clonotype itself: The germline gene is not matched at one end of the junction; a read error may be the cause. The CDR3, as DNA: TGTGTCAGCAGTTTAAGGCAGGGTTATGGCTACACCTTC. It translates to CVSSLRQGYGYTF. The V gene is TRBV12-3 or TRBV12-4, the J gene TRBJ1-2; TRBD1 might be the D (5 bases). The CDR3 runs to 13 residues.

As concerns this clonotype: This may stem from a read error, because a much larger clone lies one nucleotide away. This sequence joins TRBV5-1 and TRBJ2-3; 8 nucleotides match TRBD2. V shed 7 bases and J 6 bases; nucleotides not matched to a gene: 16. The germline CDR1 and CDR2 sequences are SGHRS and YFSETQ. The CDR3 is 16 amino acids. The CDR3 loop is CASGETGTRHHDTQYF. Written as DNA, the CDR3 is TGCGCCAGCGGCGAAACCGGGACTAGGCACCATGATACGCAGTATTTT.

The rearrangement links TRBV4-2 to TRBJ1-1; D not resolved. This CDR3 has 15 amino acids. Trimming removed 1 base at V and 1 base at J, with 10 bases between. Per germline, CDR1 LGHNA and CDR2 YNFKEQ. In DNA form, the CDR3 reads TGTGCCAGCAGCCAAGCTGCACACCCGAACACTGAAGCTTTCTTT. Its protein product is CASSQAAHPNTEAFF.

V is TRBV20-1 and J is TRBJ2-2; 8 bases fit TRBD2. Per the germline V gene, CDR1 is DFQATT and CDR2 is SNEGSKA (reference sequence). The CDR3 is made up of 14 amino acids. This CDR3 is CRVAGLNKRGELFF. The CDR3 region has the DNA TGCAGAGTAGCGGGGTTGAATAAACGCGGGGAGCTGTTTTTT.

This clonotype has only a few counts. The V gene is TRBV12-3 or TRBV12-4, the J gene TRBJ1-1, with D unresolved. The CDR3 totals 14 residues. Deletions cut 7 bases from V and 5 bases from J, with 17 bases between. The CDR3 is CASNPRGIKTEAFF. The CDR3 DNA follows: TGTGCCAGCAATCCACGAGGGATAAAAACTGAAGCTTTCTTT.